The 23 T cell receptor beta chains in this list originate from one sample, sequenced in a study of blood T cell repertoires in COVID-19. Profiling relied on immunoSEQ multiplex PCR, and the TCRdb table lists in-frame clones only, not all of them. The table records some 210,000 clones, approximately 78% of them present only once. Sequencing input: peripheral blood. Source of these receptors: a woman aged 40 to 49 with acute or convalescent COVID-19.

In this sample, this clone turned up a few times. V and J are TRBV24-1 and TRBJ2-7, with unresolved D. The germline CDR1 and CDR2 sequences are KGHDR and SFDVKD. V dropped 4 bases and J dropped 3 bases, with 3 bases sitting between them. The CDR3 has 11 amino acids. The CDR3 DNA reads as TGTGCCACCAGTGACAACTACGAGCAGTACTTC. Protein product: CATSDNYEQYF.

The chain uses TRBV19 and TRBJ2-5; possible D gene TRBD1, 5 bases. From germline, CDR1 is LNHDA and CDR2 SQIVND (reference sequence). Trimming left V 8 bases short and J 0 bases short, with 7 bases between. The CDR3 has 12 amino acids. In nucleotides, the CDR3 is TGTGCCAGTGCAGGGAACCAAGAGACCCAGTACTTC. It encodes CASAGNQETQYF.

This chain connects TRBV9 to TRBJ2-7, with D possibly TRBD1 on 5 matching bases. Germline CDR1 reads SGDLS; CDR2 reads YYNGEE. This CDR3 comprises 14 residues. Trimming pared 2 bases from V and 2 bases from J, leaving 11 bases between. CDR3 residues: CASSVTRVPYEQYF. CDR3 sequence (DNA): TGTGCCAGCAGCGTCACCAGGGTCCCCTACGAGCAGTACTTC.

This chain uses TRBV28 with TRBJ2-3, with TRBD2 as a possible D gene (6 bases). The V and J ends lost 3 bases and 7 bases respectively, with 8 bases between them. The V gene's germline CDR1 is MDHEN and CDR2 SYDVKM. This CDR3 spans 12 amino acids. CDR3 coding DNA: TGTGCCAGCAGTTTTCGGGGGAATACGCAGTATTTT. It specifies CASSFRGNTQYF.

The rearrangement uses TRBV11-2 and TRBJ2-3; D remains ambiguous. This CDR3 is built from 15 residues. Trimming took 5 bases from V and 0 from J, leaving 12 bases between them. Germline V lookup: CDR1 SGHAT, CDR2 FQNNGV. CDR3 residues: CASSLRHPSTDTQYF. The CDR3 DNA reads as TGTGCCAGCAGCCTTAGACATCCTAGCACAGATACGCAGTATTTT.

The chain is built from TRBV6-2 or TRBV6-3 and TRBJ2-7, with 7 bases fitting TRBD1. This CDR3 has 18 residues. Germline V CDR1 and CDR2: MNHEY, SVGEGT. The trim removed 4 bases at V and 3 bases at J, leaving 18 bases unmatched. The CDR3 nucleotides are TGTGCCAGCAGTTTGACAGGGTCGACCAGGATCCAGATCTACGAGCAGTACTTC. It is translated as CASSLTGSTRIQIYEQYF.

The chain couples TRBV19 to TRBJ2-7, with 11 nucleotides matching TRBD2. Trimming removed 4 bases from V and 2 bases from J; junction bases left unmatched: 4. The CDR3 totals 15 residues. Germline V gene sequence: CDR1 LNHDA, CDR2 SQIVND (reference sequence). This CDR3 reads CASSRTTSGTYEQYF. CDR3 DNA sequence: TGTGCCAGTAGTAGAACGACTAGCGGGACCTACGAGCAGTACTTC.

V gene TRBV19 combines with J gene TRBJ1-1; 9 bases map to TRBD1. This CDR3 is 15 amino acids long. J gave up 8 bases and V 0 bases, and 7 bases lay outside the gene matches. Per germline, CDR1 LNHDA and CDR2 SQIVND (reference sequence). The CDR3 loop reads CASSIDINRGLEAFF. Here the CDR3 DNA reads TGTGCCAGTAGTATAGATATAAACAGGGGGCTAGAAGCTTTCTTT.

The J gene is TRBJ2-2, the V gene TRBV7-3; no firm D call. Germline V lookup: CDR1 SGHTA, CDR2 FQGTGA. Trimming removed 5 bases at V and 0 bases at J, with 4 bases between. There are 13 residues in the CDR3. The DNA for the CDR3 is TGTGCCAGCAGCGCAGCGAACACCGGGGAGCTGTTTTTT. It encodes CASSAANTGELFF.

CDR3 sequence reads: CASSEVSGNEQYF. In DNA form, the CDR3 reads TGTGCCAGCAGTGAGGTGTCAGGGAACGAGCAGTACTTC. The rearrangement joins TRBV2 to TRBJ2-7; tentatively, D is TRBD1 (5 bases). Germline-derived CDR1 and CDR2 are SNHLY and FYNNEI. The V end lost 3 bases, the J end lost 5 bases, and 11 bases lay between the germline ends. The CDR3 contains 13 residues.

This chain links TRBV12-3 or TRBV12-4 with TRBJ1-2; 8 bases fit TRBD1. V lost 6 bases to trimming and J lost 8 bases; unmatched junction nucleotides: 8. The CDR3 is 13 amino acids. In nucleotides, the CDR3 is TGTGCCAGCAGACCAGGGGGCGCGGAGGGCTACACCTTC. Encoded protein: CASRPGGAEGYTF.

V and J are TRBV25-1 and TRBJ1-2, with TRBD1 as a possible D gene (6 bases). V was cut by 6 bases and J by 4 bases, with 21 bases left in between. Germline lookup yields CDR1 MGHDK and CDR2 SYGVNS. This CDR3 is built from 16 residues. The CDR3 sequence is CASREEGTRGGYGYTF. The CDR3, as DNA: TGTGCCAGCAGGGAAGAGGGCACCAGGGGCGGCTATGGCTACACCTTC.

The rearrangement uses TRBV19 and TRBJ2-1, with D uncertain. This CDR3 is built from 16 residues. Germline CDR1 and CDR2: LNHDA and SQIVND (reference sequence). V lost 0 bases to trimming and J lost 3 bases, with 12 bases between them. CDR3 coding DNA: TGTGCCAGTAGTATAGATCTAGGCGGTAACTACAATGAGCAGTTCTTC. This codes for CASSIDLGGNYNEQFF.

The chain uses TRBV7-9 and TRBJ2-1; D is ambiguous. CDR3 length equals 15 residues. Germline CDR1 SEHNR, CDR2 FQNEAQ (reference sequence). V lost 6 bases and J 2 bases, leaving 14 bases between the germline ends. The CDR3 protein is CASRENSNPYNEQFF. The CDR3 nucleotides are TGTGCCAGCAGAGAAAACTCAAACCCCTACAATGAGCAGTTCTTC.

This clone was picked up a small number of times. CDR3 sequence reads: CASSSEKRGLGATEAFF. In DNA form, the CDR3 reads TGTGCCAGCAGCTCTGAAAAAAGGGGATTAGGGGCCACTGAAGCTTTCTTT. This rearrangement joins TRBV21-1 to TRBJ1-1; the table's D call TRBD1 went unverified against the DNA. TRBV21-1 is given as a pseudogene. CDR3 size: 17 residues.

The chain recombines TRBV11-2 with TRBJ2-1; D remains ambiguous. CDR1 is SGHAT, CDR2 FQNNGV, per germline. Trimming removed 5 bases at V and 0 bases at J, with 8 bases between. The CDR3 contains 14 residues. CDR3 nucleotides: TGTGCCAGCAGCGCTTATAGCTCCTACAATGAGCAGTTCTTC. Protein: CASSAYSSYNEQFF.

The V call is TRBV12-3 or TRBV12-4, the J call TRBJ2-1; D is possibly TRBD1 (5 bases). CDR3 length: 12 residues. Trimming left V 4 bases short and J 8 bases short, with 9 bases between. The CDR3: CASSYTGDEQFF. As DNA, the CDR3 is TGTGCCAGCAGTTATACAGGTGATGAGCAGTTCTTC.

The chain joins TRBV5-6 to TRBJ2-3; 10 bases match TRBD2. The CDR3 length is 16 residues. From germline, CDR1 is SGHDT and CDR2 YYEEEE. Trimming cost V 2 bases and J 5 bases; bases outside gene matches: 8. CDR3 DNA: TGTGCCAGCAGCTTCTTAGCGGGGGGAAGGGAAGATACGCAGTATTTT. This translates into CASSFLAGGREDTQYF.

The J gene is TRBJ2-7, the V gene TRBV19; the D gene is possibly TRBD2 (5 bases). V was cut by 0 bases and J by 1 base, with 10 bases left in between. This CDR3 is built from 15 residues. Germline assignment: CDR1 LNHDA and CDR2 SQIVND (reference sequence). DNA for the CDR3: TGTGCCAGTAGTATAGAAGGACTCGCATCCTACGAGCAGTACTTC. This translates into CASSIEGLASYEQYF.

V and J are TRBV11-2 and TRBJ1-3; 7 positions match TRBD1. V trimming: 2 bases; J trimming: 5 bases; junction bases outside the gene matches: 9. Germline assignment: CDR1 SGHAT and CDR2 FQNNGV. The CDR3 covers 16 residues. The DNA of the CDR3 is TGTGCCAGCAGCTTATACGACAGGGCACGAAGAAACACCATATATTTT. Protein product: CASSLYDRARRNTIYF.

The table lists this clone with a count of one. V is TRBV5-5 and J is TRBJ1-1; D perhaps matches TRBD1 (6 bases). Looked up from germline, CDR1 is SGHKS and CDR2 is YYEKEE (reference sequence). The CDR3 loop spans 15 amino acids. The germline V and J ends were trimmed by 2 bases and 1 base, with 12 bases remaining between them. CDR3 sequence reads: CASSFQGWGNTEAFF. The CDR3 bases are TGTGCCAGCAGCTTCCAGGGGTGGGGGAACACTGAAGCTTTCTTT.

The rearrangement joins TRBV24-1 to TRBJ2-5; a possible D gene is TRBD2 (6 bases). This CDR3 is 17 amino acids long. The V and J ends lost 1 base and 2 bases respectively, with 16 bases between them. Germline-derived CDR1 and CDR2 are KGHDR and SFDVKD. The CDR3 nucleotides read TGTGCCACCAGTGATTTCGGCAGGAGGGACTTGCAAGAGACCCAGTACTTC. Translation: CATSDFGRRDLQETQYF.

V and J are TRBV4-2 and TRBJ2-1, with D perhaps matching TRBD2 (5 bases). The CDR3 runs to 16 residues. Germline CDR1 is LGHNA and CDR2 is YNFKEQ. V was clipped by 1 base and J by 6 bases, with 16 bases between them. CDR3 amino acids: CASSQGGPSTRNEQFF. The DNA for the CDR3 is TGTGCCAGCAGCCAAGGAGGGCCTTCAACTCGCAATGAGCAGTTCTTC.